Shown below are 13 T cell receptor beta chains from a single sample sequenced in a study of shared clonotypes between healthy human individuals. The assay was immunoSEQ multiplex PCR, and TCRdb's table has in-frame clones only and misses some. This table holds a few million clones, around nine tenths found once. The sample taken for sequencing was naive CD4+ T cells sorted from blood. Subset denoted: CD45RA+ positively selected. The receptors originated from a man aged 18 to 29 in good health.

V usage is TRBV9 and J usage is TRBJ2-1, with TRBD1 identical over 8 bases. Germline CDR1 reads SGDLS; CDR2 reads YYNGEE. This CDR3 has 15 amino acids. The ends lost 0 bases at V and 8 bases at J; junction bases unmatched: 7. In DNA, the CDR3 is TGTGCCAGCAGCGTAGGAGCAGGGGGCGAGTATGAGCAGTTCTTC. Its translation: CASSVGAGGEYEQFF.

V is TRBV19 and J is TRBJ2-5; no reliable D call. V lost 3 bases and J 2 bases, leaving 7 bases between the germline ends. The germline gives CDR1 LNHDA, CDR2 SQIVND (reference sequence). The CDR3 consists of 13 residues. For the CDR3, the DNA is TGTGCCAGTAGTATGCCCGGGCAAGAGACCCAGTACTTC. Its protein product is CASSMPGQETQYF.

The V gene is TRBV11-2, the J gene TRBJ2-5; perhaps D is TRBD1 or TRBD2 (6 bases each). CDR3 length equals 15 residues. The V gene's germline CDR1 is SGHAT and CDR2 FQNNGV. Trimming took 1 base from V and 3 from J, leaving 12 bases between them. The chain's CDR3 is CASSLGGTPEETQYF. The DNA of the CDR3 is TGTGCCAGCAGCTTAGGCGGGACACCGGAAGAGACCCAGTACTTC.

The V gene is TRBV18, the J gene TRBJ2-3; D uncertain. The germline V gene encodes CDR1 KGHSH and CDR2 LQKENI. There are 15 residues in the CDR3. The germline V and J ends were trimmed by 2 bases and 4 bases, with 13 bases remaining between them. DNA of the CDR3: TGTGCCAGCTCACCAGGGCGGATCCTCCCAGATACGCAGTATTTT. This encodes CASSPGRILPDTQYF.

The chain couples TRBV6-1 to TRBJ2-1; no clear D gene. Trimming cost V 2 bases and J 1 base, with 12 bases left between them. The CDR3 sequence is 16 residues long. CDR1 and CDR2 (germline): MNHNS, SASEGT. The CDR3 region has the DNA TGTGCCAGCAGTGAATTTGGCGGTCCATCCTACAATGAGCAGTTCTTC. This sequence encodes CASSEFGGPSYNEQFF.

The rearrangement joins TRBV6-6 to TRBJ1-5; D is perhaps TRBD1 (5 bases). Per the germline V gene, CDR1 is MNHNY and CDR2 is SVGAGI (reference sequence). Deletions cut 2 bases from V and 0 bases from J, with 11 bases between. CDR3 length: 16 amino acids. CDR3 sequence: CASSYLGPDSNQPQHF. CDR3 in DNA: TGTGCCAGCAGTTACCTGGGACCGGATAGCAATCAGCCCCAGCATTTT.

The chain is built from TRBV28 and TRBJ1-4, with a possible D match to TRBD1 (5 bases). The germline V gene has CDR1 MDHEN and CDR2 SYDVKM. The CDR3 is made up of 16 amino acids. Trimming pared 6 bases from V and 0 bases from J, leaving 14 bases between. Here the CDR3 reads CASSSPGAATNEKLFF. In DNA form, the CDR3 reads TGTGCCAGCAGCTCCCCCGGGGCCGCAACTAATGAAAAACTGTTTTTT.

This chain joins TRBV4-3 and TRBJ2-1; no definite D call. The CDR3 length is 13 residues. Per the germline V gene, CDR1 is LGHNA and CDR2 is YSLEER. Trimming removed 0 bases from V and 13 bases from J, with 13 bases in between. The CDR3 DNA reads TGCGCCAGCAGCCAAGATCTACCGCCGGTTCAGTTCTTC. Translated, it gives CASSQDLPPVQFF.

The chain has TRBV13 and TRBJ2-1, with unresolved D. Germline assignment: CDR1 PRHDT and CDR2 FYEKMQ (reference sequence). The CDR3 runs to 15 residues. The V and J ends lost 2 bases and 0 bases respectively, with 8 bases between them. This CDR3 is CASSLSRSSYNEQFF. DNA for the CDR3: TGTGCCAGCAGCTTATCTAGAAGCTCCTACAATGAGCAGTTCTTC.

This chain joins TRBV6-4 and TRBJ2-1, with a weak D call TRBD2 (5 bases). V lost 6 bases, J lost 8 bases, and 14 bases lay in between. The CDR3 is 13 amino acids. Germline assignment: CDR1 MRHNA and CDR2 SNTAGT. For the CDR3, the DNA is TGTGCCAGCAGCTTGGGGAGAAGGGATGAGCAGTTCTTC. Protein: CASSLGRRDEQFF.

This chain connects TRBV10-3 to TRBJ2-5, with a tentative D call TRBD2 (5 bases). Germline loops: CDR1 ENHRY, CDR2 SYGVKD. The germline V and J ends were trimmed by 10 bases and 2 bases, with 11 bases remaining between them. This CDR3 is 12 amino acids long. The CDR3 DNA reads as TGTGCCACCAACCCGGGACAAGAGACCCAGTACTTC. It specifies CATNPGQETQYF.

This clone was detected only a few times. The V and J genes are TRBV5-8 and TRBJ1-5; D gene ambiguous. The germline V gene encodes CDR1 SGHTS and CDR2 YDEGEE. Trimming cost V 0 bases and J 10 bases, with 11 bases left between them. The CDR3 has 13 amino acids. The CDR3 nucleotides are TGTGCCAGCAGCTTGGAGCGTGCGCTACCCCAGCATTTT. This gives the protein CASSLERALPQHF.

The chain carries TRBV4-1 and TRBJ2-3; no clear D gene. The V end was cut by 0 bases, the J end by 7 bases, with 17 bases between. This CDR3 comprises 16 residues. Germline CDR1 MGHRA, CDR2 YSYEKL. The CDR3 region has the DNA TGCGCCAGCAGCCAAGAAAGCCAGGCTTTTTGGAATACGCAGTATTTT. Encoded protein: CASSQESQAFWNTQYF.